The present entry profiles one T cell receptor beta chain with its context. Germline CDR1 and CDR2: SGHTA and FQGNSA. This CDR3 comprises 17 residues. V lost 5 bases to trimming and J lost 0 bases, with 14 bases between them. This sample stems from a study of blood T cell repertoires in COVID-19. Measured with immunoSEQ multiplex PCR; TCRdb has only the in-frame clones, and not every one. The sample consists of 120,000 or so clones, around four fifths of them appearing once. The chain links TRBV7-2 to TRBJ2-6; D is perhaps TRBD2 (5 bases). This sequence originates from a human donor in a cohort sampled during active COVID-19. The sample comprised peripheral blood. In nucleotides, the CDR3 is TGTGCCAGCAGCACGCGGGCAGGAGCCTCTGGGGCCAACGTCCTGACTTTC. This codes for CASSTRAGASGANVLTF.